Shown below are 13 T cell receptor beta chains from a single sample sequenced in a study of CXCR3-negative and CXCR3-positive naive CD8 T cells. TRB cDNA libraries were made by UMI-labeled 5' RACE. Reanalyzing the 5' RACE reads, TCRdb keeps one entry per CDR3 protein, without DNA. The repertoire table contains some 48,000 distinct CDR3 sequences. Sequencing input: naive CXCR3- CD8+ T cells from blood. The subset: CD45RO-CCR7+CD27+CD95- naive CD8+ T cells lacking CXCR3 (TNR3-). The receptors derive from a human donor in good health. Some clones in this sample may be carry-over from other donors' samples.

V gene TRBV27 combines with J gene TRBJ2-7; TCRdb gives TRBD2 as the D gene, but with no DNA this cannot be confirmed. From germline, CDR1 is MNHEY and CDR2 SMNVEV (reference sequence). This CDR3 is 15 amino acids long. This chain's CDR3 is CASRPGLAATYEQYF.

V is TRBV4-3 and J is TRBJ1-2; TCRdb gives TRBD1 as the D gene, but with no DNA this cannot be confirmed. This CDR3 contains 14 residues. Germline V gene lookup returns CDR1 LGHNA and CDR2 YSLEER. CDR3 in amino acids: CASSQGTTGDGYTF.

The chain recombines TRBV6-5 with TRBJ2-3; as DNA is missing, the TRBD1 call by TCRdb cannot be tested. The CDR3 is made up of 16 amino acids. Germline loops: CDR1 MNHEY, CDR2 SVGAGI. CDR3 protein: CASSYPPGQGLDTQYF.

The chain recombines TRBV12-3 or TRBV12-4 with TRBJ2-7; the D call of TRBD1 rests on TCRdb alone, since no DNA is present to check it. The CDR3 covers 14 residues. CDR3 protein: CASSFTGQDYEQYF.

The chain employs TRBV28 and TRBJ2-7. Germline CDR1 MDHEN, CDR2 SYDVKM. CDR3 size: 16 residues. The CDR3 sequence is CASSFPRQEGSYEQYF.

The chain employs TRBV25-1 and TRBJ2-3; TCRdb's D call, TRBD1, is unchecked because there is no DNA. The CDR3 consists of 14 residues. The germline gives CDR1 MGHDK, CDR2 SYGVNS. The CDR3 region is CAAARWGGTDTQYF.

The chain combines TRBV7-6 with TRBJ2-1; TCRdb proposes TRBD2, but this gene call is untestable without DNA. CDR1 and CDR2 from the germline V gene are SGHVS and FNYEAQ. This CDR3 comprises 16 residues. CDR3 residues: CASSLVGRGGRNEQFF.

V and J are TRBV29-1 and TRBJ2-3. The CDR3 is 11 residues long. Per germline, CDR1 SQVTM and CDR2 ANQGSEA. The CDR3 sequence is CSVEPPNTQYF.

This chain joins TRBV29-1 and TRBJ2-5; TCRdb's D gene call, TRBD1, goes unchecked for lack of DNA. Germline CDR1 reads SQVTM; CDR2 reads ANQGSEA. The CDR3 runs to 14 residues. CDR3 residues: CSVEEVGGQETQYF.

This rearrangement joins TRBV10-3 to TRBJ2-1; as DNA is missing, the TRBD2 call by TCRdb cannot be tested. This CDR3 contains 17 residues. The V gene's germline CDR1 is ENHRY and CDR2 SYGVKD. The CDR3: CAISDLAGGNNYNEQFF.

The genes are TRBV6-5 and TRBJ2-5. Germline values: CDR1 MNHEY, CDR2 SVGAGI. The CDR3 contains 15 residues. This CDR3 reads CASSYSGRDQETQYF.

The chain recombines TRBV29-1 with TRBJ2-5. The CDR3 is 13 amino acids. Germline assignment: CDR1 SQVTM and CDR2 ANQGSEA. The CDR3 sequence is CSVEAEDVEPQYF.

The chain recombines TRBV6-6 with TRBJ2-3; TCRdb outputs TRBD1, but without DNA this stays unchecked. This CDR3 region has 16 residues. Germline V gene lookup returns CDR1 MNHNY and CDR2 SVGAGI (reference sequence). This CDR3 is CASSDGQGERTDTQYF.